This T cell receptor beta chain was recovered during a study of naive and memory T cell subsets. Study-level points and caveats: RNA-based TCR counts may shift with T cell activation and differentiation. Over 90% of naive TCR sequences appeared only once after error correction, unlike memory subsets. Naive repertoires, especially CD8, held a few larger clonotypes, possibly memory cells re-expressing CD45RA.

Both TRBC1 and TRBC2 were covered by a beta constant-region primer of two equimolar oligonucleotides. Four rounds of PCR amplified the ligated cDNA using nested alpha and beta constant-region primers plus SP2. Via MiXCR, TCRdb re-called the UMI-ligation and nested PCR reads, giving one row per CDR3 protein. There are approximately 150,000 distinct CDR3 sequences in the sample; 20% to 25% occur only once, and about 0.11% lies in the top ten. About this clonotype itself: Its antigen remains unidentified.

From the second PCR step, alpha and beta chains were amplified apart. Overnight CMV lysate stimulation of fresh PBMCs defined donor CMV status by CD4+ IFNgamma. The CDR3 is made up of 13 amino acids. V was shortened by 4 bases and J by 5 bases, with 8 bases between the two germline ends. Germline lookup yields CDR1 KGHSH and CDR2 LQKENI. The sequencing input was naive CD4+ T cells from blood. The rearrangement links TRBV18 to TRBJ2-2; tentatively, D is TRBD1 (5 bases). This receptor was identified in a human donor in good health. CDR3 loop: CASSLSGTGELFF. For the CDR3, the DNA is TGTGCCAGCTCACTCTCAGGGACCGGGGAGCTGTTTTTT.